The following is a T cell receptor beta chain sequence with its context. Its specificity is unknown. This sample was included in a study of cytomegalovirus exposure and HLA in healthy donors. Study at large: There were some 400 genotyped donors. Of these, 75% to 90% fell in the genetic ancestry cluster associated with self-reported Caucasian donors.

Points from the study as a whole: A previous analysis found most TCR beta V segments productive roughly 87% or roughly 30% of the time.

CDR3 length: 21 residues. Germline CDR1 is WSHSY and CDR2 is SAAADI. V was pared by 7 bases and J by 5 bases, with 30 bases of the junction left unmatched. PCR employed 60 Vbeta and 13 Jbeta primers. The table came from immunoSEQ multiplex PCR; TCRdb's copy has only in-frame clones and leaves some out. The sample includes under 150,000 clones, 77% of them seen just once. The sequence was collected from a woman aged 60-75 years in good health and CMV-seronegative. This sequence joins TRBV10-2 and TRBJ2-7, with 9 bases aligning to TRBD2. The specimen sequenced was PBMCs. The CDR3 DNA follows: TGCGCCAGCACGGGGGGGGGTCTACTAGCGGGTGACTTTAGAACTCGCGACGAGCAGTACTTC. This codes for CASTGGGLLAGDFRTRDEQYF.